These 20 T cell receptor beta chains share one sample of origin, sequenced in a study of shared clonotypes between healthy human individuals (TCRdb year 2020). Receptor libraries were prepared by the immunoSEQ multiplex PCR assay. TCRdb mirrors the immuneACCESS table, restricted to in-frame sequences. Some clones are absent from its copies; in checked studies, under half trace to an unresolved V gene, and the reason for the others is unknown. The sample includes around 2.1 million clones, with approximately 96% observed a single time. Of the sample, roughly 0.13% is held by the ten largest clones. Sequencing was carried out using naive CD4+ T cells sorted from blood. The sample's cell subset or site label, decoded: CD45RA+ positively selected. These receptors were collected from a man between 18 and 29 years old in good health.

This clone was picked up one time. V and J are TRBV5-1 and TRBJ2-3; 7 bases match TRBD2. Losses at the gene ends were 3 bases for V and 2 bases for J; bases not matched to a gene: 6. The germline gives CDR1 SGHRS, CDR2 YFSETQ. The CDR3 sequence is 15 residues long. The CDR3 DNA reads TGCGCCAGCAGCTCACTAGCGAGGTTCACAGATACGCAGTATTTT. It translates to CASSSLARFTDTQYF.

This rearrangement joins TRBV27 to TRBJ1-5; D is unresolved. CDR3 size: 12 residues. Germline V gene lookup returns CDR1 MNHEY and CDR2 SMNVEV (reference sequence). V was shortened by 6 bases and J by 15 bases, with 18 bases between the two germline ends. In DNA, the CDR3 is TGTGCCAGCAGGAGGCCGGGATCGTATTGGCATTTT. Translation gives CASRRPGSYWHF.

CDR3 region: CATSRSGDTQYF. The CDR3 region has the DNA TGTGCCACCAGCAGATCGGGTGACACGCAGTATTTT. The chain uses TRBV15 and TRBJ2-3; the D is unclear. CDR1 is LNHNV and CDR2 is YYDKDF in the germline V gene (reference sequence). V was shortened by 2 bases and J by 9 bases, with 9 bases between the two germline ends. The CDR3 length is 12 residues.

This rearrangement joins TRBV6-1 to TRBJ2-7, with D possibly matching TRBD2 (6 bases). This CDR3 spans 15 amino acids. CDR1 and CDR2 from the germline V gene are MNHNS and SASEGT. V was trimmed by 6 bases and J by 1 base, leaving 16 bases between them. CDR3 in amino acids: CASRIEDYTSYEQYF. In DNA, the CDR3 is TGTGCCAGCAGAATAGAGGACTATACATCCTACGAGCAGTACTTC.

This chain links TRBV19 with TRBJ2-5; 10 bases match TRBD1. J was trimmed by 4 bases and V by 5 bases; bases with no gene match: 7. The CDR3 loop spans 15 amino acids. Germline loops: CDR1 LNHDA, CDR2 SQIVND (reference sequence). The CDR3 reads CASSSLGQGVETQYF. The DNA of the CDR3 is TGTGCCAGTAGTTCCCTCGGACAGGGGGTAGAGACCCAGTACTTC.

As DNA, the CDR3 is TGCGCCAGCAGCCAGGTAGACAGGGGGAATGAAAAACTGTTTTTT. Amino acids: CASSQVDRGNEKLFF. The rearrangement uses TRBV4-1 and TRBJ1-4, with 9 bases that match TRBD1. The CDR3 loop spans 15 amino acids. CDR1 is MGHRA and CDR2 is YSYEKL in the germline V gene. V gave up 3 bases and J gave up 5 bases; unmatched junction bases: 4.

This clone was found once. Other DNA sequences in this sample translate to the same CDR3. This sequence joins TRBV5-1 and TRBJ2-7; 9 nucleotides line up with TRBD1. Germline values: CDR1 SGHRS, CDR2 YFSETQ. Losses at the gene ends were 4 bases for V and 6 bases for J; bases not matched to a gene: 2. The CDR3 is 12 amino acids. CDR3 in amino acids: CASSTGQGEQYF. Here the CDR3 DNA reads TGCGCCAGCAGCACGGGACAGGGCGAGCAGTACTTC.

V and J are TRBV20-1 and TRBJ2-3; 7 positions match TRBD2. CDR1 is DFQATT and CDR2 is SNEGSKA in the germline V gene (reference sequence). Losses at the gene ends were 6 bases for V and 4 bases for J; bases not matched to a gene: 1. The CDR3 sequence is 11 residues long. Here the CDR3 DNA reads TGCAGTGCGGCGGGGGCAGATACGCAGTATTTT. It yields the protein CSAAGADTQYF.

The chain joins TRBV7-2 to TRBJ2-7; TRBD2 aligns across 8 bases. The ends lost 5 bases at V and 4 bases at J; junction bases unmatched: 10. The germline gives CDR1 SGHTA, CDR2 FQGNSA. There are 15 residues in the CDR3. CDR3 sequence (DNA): TGTGCCAGCAGCCGCTCAACGGGAGGGGGATACGAGCAGTACTTC. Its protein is CASSRSTGGGYEQYF. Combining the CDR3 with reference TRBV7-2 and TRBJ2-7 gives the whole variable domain GAGVSQSPSNKVTEKGKDVELRCDPISGHTALYWYRQSLGQGLEFLIYFQGNSAPDKSGLPSDRFSAERTGGSVSTLTIQRTQQEDSAVYLCASSRSTGGGYEQYFGPGTRLTVT.

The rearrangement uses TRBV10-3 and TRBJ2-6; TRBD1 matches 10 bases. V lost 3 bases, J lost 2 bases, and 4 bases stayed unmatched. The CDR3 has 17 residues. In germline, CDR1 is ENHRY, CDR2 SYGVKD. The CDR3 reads CAISDPGTGAGANVLTF. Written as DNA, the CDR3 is TGTGCCATCAGTGACCCCGGGACAGGGGCTGGGGCCAACGTCCTGACTTTC.

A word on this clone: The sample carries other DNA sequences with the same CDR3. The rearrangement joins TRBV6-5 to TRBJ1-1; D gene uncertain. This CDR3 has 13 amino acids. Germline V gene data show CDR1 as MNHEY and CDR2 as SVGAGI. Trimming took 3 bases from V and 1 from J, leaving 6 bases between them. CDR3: CASSYYGNTEAFF. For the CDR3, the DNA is TGTGCCAGCAGTTATTACGGGAACACTGAAGCTTTCTTT.

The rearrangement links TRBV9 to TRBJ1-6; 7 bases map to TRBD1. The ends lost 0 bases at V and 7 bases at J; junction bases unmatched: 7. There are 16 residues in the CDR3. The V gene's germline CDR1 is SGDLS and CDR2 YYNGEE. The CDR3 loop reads CASSVGQGKGNSPLHF. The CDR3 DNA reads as TGTGCCAGCAGCGTAGGACAGGGCAAGGGGAATTCACCCCTCCACTTT.

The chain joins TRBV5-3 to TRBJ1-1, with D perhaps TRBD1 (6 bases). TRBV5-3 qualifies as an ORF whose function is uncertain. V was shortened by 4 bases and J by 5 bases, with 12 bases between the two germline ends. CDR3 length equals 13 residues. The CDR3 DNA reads TGTGCCAGAAGCACCGCCAGGGGAACTGAAGCTTTCTTT. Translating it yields CARSTARGTEAFF.

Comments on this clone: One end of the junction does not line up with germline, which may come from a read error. The CDR3 spells CASTLEPGTYGYTF. CDR3 coding DNA: TGCGCCAGCACCTTGGAACCAGGGACCTATGGCTACACCTTC. The genes are TRBV5-1 and TRBJ1-2; D possibly corresponds to TRBD1 (5 bases). The CDR3 loop spans 14 amino acids. Germline V gene data show CDR1 as SGHRS and CDR2 as YFSETQ.

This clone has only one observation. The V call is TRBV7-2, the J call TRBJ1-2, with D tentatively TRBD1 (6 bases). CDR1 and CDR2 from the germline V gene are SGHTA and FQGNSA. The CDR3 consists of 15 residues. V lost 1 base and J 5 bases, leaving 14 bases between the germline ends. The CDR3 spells CASSLGQVPTYGYTF. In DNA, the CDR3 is TGTGCCAGCAGCTTAGGACAGGTTCCTACGTATGGCTACACCTTC. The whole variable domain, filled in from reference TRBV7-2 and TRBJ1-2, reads GAGVSQSPSNKVTEKGKDVELRCDPISGHTALYWYRQSLGQGLEFLIYFQGNSAPDKSGLPSDRFSAERTGGSVSTLTIQRTQQEDSAVYLCASSLGQVPTYGYTFGSGTRLTVV.

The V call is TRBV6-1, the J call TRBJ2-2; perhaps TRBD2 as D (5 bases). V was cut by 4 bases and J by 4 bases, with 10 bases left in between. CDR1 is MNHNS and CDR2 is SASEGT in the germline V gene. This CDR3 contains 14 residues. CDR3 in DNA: TGTGCCAGCAGTGGTCGGGGATTCACCGGGGAGCTGTTTTTT. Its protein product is CASSGRGFTGELFF.

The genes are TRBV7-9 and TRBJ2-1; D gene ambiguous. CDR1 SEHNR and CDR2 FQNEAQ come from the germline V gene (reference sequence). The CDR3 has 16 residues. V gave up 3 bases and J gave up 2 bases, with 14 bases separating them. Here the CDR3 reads CASSFGGVGPYNEQFF. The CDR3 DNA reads TGTGCCAGCAGCTTCGGCGGAGTAGGCCCCTACAATGAGCAGTTCTTC.

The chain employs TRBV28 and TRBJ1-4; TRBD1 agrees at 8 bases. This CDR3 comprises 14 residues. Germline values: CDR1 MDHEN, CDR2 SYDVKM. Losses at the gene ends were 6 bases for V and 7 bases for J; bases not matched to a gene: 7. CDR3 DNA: TGTGCCAGCAGCCCGACAGGGGTTCTTGAAAAACTGTTTTTT. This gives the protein CASSPTGVLEKLFF.

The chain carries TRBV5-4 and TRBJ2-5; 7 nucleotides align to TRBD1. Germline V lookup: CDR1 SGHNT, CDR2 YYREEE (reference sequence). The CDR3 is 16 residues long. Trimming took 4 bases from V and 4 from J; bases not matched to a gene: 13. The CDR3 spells CASSPRGPGMRETQYF. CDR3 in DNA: TGTGCCAGCAGCCCGAGGGGGCCTGGCATGAGAGAGACCCAGTACTTC.

The CDR3 is CASSPPSRGVAFF. CDR3 nucleotide sequence: TGTGCCAGCTCACCACCGTCCAGGGGAGTAGCTTTCTTT. The rearrangement uses TRBV18 and TRBJ1-1; tentative D call: TRBD1 (6 bases). The CDR3 contains 13 residues. Germline V gene sequence: CDR1 KGHSH, CDR2 LQKENI. Trimming cost V 0 bases and J 10 bases, with 12 bases left between them. The complete variable domain, with remaining parts taken from reference TRBV18 and TRBJ1-1, reads NAGVMQNPRHLVRRRGQEARLRCSPMKGHSHVYWYRQLPEEGLKFMVYLQKENIIDESGMPKERFSAEFPKEGPSILRIQQVVRGDSAAYFCASSPPSRGVAFFGQGTRLTVV.